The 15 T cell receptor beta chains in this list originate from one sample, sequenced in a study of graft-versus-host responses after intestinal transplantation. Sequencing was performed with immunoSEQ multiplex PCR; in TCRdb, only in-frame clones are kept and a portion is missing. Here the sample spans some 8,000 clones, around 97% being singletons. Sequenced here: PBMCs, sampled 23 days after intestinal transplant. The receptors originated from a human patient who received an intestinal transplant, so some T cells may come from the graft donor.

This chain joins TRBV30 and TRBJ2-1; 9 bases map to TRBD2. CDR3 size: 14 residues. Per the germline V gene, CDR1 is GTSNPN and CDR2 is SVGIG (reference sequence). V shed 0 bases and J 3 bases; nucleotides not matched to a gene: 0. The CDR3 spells CAWSVLAGYNEQFF. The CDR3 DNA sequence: TGTGCCTGGAGTGTACTAGCGGGCTACAATGAGCAGTTCTTC.

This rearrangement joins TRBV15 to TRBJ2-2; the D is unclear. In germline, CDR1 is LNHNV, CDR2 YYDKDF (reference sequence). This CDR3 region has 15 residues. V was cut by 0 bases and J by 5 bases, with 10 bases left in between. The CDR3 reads CATSRDRVFTGELFF. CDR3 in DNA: TGTGCCACCAGCAGAGATCGTGTGTTTACCGGGGAGCTGTTTTTT.

Written as DNA, the CDR3 is TGTGCCAGCAGCTTGGGACTTAAAGATACGCAGTATTTT. Its protein is CASSLGLKDTQYF. J is TRBJ2-3 and V is TRBV5-6; no definite D call. From germline, CDR1 is SGHDT and CDR2 YYEEEE. The ends were cut back, 0 bases at V and 5 bases at J, with 7 bases in the middle. CDR3 length: 13 amino acids.

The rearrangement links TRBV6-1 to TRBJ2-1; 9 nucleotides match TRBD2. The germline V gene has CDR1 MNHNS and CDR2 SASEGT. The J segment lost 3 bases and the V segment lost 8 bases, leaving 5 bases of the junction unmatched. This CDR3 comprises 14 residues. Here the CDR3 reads CASETSGNYNEQFF. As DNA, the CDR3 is TGTGCCAGCGAGACTAGCGGAAACTACAATGAGCAGTTCTTC.

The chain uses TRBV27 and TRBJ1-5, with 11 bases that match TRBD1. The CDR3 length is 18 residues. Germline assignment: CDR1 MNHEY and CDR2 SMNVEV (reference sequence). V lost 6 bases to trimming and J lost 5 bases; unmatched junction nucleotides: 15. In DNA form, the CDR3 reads TGTGCCAGCAGACCCGGTTCGGGGACAGGGGGTTTTCATCAGCCCCAGCATTTT. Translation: CASRPGSGTGGFHQPQHF.

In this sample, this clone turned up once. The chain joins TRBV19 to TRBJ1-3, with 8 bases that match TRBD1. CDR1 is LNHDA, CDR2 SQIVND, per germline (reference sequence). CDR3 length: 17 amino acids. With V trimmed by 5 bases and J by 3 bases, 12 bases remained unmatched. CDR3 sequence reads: CASSPSAGTGYGNTIYF. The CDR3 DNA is TGTGCCAGTAGTCCCAGTGCCGGGACAGGATATGGAAACACCATATATTTT.

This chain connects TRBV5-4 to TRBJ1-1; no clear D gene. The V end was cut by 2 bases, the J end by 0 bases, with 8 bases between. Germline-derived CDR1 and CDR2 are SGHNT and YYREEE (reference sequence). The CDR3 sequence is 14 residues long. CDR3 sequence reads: CASSLLGMNTEAFF. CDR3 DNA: TGTGCCAGCAGCTTACTTGGGATGAACACTGAAGCTTTCTTT.

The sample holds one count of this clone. CDR3 DNA sequence: TGTGCCAGCAGCGTAGGGAACGGACCATACGAGCAGTACTTC. It is translated as CASSVGNGPYEQYF. The J gene is TRBJ2-7, the V gene TRBV9; unclear D gene. Deletions cut 0 bases from V and 4 bases from J, with 11 bases between. Germline assignment: CDR1 SGDLS and CDR2 YYNGEE. This CDR3 has 14 residues.

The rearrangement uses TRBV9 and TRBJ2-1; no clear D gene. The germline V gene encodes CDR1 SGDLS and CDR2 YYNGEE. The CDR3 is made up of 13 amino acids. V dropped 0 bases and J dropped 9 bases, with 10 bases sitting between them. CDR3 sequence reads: CASSVAPSLEQFF. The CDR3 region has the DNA TGTGCCAGCAGCGTAGCCCCCTCCCTTGAGCAGTTCTTC.

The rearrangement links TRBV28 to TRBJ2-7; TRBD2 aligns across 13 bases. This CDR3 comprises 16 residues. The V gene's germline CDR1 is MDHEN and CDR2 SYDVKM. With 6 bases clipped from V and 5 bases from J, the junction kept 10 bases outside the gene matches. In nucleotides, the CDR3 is TGTGCCAGCAGCCCCTTGGGACTAGCGGGAATCAACGAGCAGTACTTC. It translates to CASSPLGLAGINEQYF.

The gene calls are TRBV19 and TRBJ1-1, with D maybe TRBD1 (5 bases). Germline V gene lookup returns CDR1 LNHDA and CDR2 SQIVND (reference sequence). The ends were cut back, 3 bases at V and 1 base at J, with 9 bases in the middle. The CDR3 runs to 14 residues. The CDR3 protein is CASSISGGNTEAFF. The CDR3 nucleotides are TGTGCCAGTAGTATTTCCGGGGGGAACACTGAAGCTTTCTTT.

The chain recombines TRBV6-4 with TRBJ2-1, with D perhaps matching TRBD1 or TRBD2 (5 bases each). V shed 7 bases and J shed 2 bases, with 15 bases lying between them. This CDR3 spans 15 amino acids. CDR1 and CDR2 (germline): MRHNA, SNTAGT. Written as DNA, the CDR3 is TGTGCCAGCACCCGGGACCCCGGGGCCTACAATGAGCAGTTCTTC. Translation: CASTRDPGAYNEQFF.

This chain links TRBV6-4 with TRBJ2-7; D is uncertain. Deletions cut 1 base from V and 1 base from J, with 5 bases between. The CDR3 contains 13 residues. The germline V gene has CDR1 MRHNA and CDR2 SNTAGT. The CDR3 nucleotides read TGTGCCAGCAGTGACTACAGTTCCTACGAGCAGTACTTC. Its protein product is CASSDYSSYEQYF.

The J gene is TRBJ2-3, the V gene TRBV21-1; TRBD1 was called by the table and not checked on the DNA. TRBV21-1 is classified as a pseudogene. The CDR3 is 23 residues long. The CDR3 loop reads CASSKVSTGQGRHTRITTDTQYF. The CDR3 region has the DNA TGTGCCAGCAGCAAAGTTTCTACCGGACAGGGACGTCACACACGAATAACCACAGATACGCAGTATTTT.

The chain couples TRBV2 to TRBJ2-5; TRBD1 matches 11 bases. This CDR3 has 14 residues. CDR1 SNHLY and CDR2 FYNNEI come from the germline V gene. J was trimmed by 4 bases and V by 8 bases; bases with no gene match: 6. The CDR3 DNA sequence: TGTGCCAGCCTCCGGGACAGGGGGGTAGAGACCCAGTACTTC. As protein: CASLRDRGVETQYF.